The T cell receptor (beta chain) described here comes from a study of T cell responses to AZD1222 COVID-19 vaccine (dated by TCRdb to 2020 to 2023). As for the study more broadly: TCR sequencing was performed for roughly 250 trial participants, of whom about 200 were given two doses of AZD1222 and around 25 were given two doses of MenACWY control vaccine. Trial participants were enrolled into age subgroups of 18-55, 56-69 and 70-plus years, which contained approximately 150, 28 and 58 TCR-sequenced participants, respectively. Here is what the overall study found, with its caveats: The 56-69-year group was small, and its depth increase did not reach significance, likely because of low power. Only six or seven AZD1222 recipients were SARS-CoV-2 seropositive at baseline, limiting conclusions about previously exposed vaccinees. Reportedly, almost half of the unique spike-specific TCRs recognized epitopes lying outside the regions that are mutated in the B.1.351 and B.1.1.7 variants. A significant rise in spike-specific TCR breadth and depth was observed after two AZD1222 doses relative to day 0 and relative to MenACWY recipients. CD4 TCRs associated with the vaccine covered the entire spike protein, and the dominant responses were in regions 160-218 and 743-854. Because no day 14 peak-response samples were available, repertoires were characterized only after the peak T cell response. Most participants were white British and females outnumbered males, and the authors suggested that clonal diversity may have been underestimated.

A word on this clone: Its antigen remains undetermined. No much larger clone exists at a distance of one base, and base qualities are not known.

Looking up the germline V gene yields CDR1 KGHDR and CDR2 SFDVKD. The CDR3 runs 13 residues from the cysteine to the phenylalanine. The DNA shown is the 39-base CDR3, in frame from base 1. Trimming costs V 3 bases and J 1 base, and their ends lie 5 bases apart. The CDR3 regions of human TCRbeta chains were analyzed by immunosequencing. The original methods were these. Repertoire TCRs were checked for matches against a reference library of SARS-CoV-2-specific TCRs that had been generated using the MIRA antigen-specificity platform. Breadth meant the fraction of unique TCRs that were SARS-CoV-2-associated, whereas depth meant the fraction of total T cells that were SARS-CoV-2-associated. Each spike-specific TCR was assigned to its reactive spike region and to a CD4 or CD8 class using the MIRA data. Log10-transformed breadth and depth values were compared by one-way ANOVA with Sidak's multiple comparisons tests. What TCRdb holds here is the immuneACCESS table cut down to in-frame rearrangements. Part of the clones is not present; checked against another copy, under half of the missing clones reflect an unresolved V gene, and the others are unexplained. The V and J calls and clone size come from that table; D and trimming were worked out from the DNA. For this sample there are 90,000 to 100,000 clones; approximately 91% appear just once. Of the sample, roughly 15% is held by the ten largest clones.

Reading the label with the study, this specimen's time point is: about 28 days (+/-7) after the second vaccine dose. AZD1222 recipients with second doses at about 4 weeks or about 12 weeks were pooled, because spike-specific TCR depth and breadth did not differ between schedules. Vaccinee samples came from UK trials COV001 and COV002, including a single-blind randomized controlled phase 2/3 trial of AZD1222 (ChAdOx1 nCoV-19) in healthy adults. Trial participant PBMC samples were collected at day 0 and day 28 after the second dose for TCRbeta chain sequencing. The clonotype comes from an adult who received the AZD1222 COVID-19 vaccine. Sequences were derived from peripheral blood, sampled 28 days after the second AZD1222 dose. Recombination connected TRBV24-1 to TRBJ1-2, with the D gene not confidently named. The CDR3 loop reads CATSDPLNYGYTF. In nucleotides, the sequence is TGTGCCACCAGTGATCCCCTTAACTATGGCTACACCTTC.